A single sample gave rise to the 13 T cell receptor beta chains below, sequenced in a study of T cell repertoires in cytomegalovirus infection. Their antigen targets remain unknown. TCRdb re-analysed the reads in MiXCR, keeping a single row per CDR3 protein. The data hold 80,000 or so distinct CDR3 sequences, with about 37% observed a single time. The sequencing here drew on CD8+ T cells from cultured PBMCs, taken from culture after CMV antigen stimulation. These receptors were obtained from a human donor in good health (CMV status not recorded). Some clones in this sample may be carry-over from other donors' samples.

J is TRBJ1-2 and V is TRBV7-2; 7 nucleotides line up with TRBD1. The V gene's germline CDR1 is SGHTA and CDR2 FQGNSA. This CDR3 comprises 13 residues. The ends lost 2 bases at V and 7 bases at J; junction bases unmatched: 4. CDR3 sequence reads: CASSLNSGGGYTF. CDR3 bases: TGTGCCAGCAGCTTAAATTCAGGGGGTGGCTACACCTTC.

The chain carries TRBV7-8 and TRBJ2-3, with D uncertain. V gave up 4 bases and J gave up 0 bases, with 20 bases separating them. The CDR3 sequence is 18 residues long. Germline V gene data show CDR1 as SGHVS and CDR2 as FQNEAQ. CDR3 nucleotides: TGTGCCAGCAGCTCCCTTGGGGTAGCCGTTACTAGCACAGATACGCAGTATTTT. It translates to CASSSLGVAVTSTDTQYF.

The rearrangement joins TRBV7-2 to TRBJ2-2, with D maybe TRBD2 (6 bases). This CDR3 comprises 12 residues. V lost 9 bases and J lost 6, with 11 bases in between. Germline V gene data show CDR1 as SGHTA and CDR2 as FQGNSA. CDR3 DNA: TGTGCCAGGGAGGGGAGCGCCGGGGAGCTGTTTTTT. Protein product: CAREGSAGELFF. Variable domain in full (rest from reference TRBV7-2 and TRBJ2-2): GAGVSQSPSNKVTEKGKDVELRCDPISGHTALYWYRQSLGQGLEFLIYFQGNSAPDKSGLPSDRFSAERTGGSVSTLTIQRTQQEDSAVYLCAREGSAGELFFGEGSRLTVL.

This clonotype occurred a few times. The chain has TRBV19 and TRBJ2-3; D is perhaps TRBD1 (5 bases). CDR1 and CDR2 (germline): LNHDA, SQIVND (reference sequence). CDR3 size: 14 residues. Trimming pared 5 bases from V and 1 base from J, leaving 10 bases between. CDR3 sequence reads: CASSVKQGTDTQYF. The CDR3 DNA reads as TGTGCCAGTAGTGTCAAACAGGGCACAGATACGCAGTATTTT.

The rearrangement joins TRBV29-1 to TRBJ2-1; no clear D gene. CDR1 and CDR2 (germline): SQVTM, ANQGSEA. The CDR3 consists of 12 residues. Trimming pared 3 bases from V and 2 bases from J, leaving 5 bases between. The CDR3 DNA reads as TGCAGCGTTGAGGGGACCTACAATGAGCAGTTCTTC. Residues: CSVEGTYNEQFF.

J is TRBJ2-5 and V is TRBV5-1; D is unclear. The CDR3 extends over 15 amino acids. Looked up from germline, CDR1 is SGHRS and CDR2 is YFSETQ. Trimming took off 0 bases at V and 1 base at J, with 10 bases between the two ends. The CDR3 sequence is CASSLDGRSQETQYF. DNA of the CDR3: TGCGCCAGCAGCTTGGATGGCAGGTCCCAAGAGACCCAGTACTTC. The variable domain in full, with the rest retrieved from reference TRBV5-1 and TRBJ2-5, is KAGVTQTPRYLIKTRGQQVTLSCSPISGHRSVSWYQQTPGQGLQFLFEYFSETQRNKGNFPGRFSGRQFSNSRSEMNVSTLELGDSALYLCASSLDGRSQETQYFGPGTRLLVL.

The chain couples TRBV29-1 to TRBJ1-2, with D possibly TRBD1 on 5 matching bases. Germline V gene sequence: CDR1 SQVTM, CDR2 ANQGSEA. The V gene lost 0 bases and the J gene lost 3 bases, with 26 bases spanning the gap. The CDR3 is 19 residues long. CDR3 residues: CSVEDWEDTGGQRHYGYTF. The CDR3, as DNA: TGCAGCGTTGAAGATTGGGAGGACACCGGGGGTCAGCGTCACTATGGCTACACCTTC.

This clonotype was picked up many times. The chain combines TRBV7-2 with TRBJ1-2; TRBD1 might be the D (6 bases). Trimming removed 5 bases at V and 4 bases at J, with 17 bases between. The CDR3 is made up of 15 amino acids. Germline V gene data show CDR1 as SGHTA and CDR2 as FQGNSA. CDR3 sequence reads: CASSPSGGQAYGYTF. Here the CDR3 DNA reads TGTGCCAGCAGCCCTAGTGGGGGGCAGGCCTATGGCTACACCTTC. The full variable domain, rest sourced from reference TRBV7-2 and TRBJ1-2, is GAGVSQSPSNKVTEKGKDVELRCDPISGHTALYWYRQSLGQGLEFLIYFQGNSAPDKSGLPSDRFSAERTGGSVSTLTIQRTQQEDSAVYLCASSPSGGQAYGYTFGSGTRLTVV.

V usage is TRBV12-3 or TRBV12-4 and J usage is TRBJ2-2; D is perhaps TRBD1 (7 bases). V was pared by 6 bases and J by 1 base, with 18 bases between. This CDR3 spans 17 amino acids. CDR3 protein: CASSTEQGRGNTGELFF. The CDR3 coding sequence is TGTGCCAGCAGCACAGAACAGGGGCGGGGGAACACCGGGGAGCTGTTTTTT.

The chain carries TRBV7-4 and TRBJ2-2; D call uncertain. The CDR3 length is 13 residues. CDR1 and CDR2 (germline): SGHVT, SQSDAQ. V lost 8 bases and J 1 base, leaving 8 bases between the germline ends. The CDR3 nucleotides are TGTGCCAGCCGGACGGGGAACACCGGGGAGCTGTTTTTT. Encoded protein: CASRTGNTGELFF. Full variable domain (remainder filled in from reference TRBV7-4 and TRBJ2-2): GAGVSQSPRYKVAKRGRDVALRCDSISGHVTLYWYRQTLGQGSEVLTYSQSDAQRDKSGRPSGRFSAERPERSVSTLKIQRTEQGDSAVYLCASRTGNTGELFFGEGSRLTVL.

The chain recombines TRBV6-6 with TRBJ2-5; D is perhaps TRBD2 (6 bases). CDR1 is MNHNY, CDR2 SVGAGI, per germline (reference sequence). Trimming removed 1 base from V and 2 bases from J, with 11 bases in between. The CDR3 totals 15 residues. In DNA, the CDR3 is TGTGCCAGCAGTTACTTGTCCGGGGGACAAGAGACCCAGTACTTC. Translation gives CASSYLSGGQETQYF.

V is TRBV7-9 and J is TRBJ2-1, with TRBD2 matching 8 bases. The CDR3 extends over 17 amino acids. The germline gives CDR1 SEHNR, CDR2 FQNEAQ (reference sequence). J gave up 2 bases and V 4 bases, and 10 bases lay outside the gene matches. The CDR3 spells CASSSRRGGLTYNEQFF. DNA of the CDR3: TGTGCCAGCAGCTCCCGCCGGGGGGGGCTGACCTACAATGAGCAGTTCTTC.

This chain uses TRBV27 with TRBJ2-1; D possibly uses TRBD1 or TRBD2 (6 bases each). This CDR3 spans 14 amino acids. Trimming took off 5 bases at V and 4 bases at J, with 12 bases between the two ends. Looked up from germline, CDR1 is MNHEY and CDR2 is SMNVEV (reference sequence). This chain's CDR3 is CASSGGPHYNEQFF. The CDR3 bases are TGTGCCAGCAGTGGGGGGCCCCATTACAATGAGCAGTTCTTC.